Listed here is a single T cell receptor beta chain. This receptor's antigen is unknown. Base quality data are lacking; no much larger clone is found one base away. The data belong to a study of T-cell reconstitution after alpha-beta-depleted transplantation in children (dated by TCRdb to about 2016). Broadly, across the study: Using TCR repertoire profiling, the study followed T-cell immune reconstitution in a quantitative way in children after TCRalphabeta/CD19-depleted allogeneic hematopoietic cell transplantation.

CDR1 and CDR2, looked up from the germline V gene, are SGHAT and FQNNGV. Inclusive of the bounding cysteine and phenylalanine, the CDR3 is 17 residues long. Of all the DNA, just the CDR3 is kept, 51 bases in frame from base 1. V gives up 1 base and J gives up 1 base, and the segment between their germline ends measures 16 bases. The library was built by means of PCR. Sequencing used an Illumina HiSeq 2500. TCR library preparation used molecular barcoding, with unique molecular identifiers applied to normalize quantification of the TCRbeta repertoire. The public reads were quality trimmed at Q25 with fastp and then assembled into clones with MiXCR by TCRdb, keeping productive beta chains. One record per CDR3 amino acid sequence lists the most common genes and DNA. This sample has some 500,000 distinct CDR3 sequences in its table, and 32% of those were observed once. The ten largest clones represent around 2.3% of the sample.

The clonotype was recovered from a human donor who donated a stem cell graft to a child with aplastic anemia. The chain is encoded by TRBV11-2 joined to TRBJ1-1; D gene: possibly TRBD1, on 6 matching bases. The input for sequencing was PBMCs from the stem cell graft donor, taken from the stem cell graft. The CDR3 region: CASSLVLRPGANTEAFF. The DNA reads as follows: TGTGCCAGCAGCTTAGTACTCCGGCCAGGGGCGAACACTGAAGCTTTCTTT.